What follows describes a single T cell receptor beta chain. V lost 5 bases, J lost 2 bases, and 10 bases stayed unmatched. In germline, CDR1 is LNHNV, CDR2 YYDKDF (reference sequence). The CDR3 contains 16 residues. The source of the sample is a study of cytomegalovirus exposure and HLA in healthy donors. PCR amplification relied on 60 Vbeta primers (plus 13 Jbeta primers). The method was immunoSEQ multiplex PCR; TCRdb's version includes in-frame clones alone and lacks a portion of them. The sample has 36,000 or so clones, more than 65% seen once. The clonotype comes from a woman younger than 35 in good health and CMV-seronegative. The rearrangement uses TRBV15 and TRBJ1-2, with TRBD1 matching 8 bases. The material sequenced was PBMCs. DNA for the CDR3: TGTGCCACCAGCCAGGACAGGGAGTCGGTGAACTATGGCTACACCTTC. Translating it yields CATSQDRESVNYGYTF.